The TCR beta chain described here comes from a study of technical replicates of blood from a few donors. Looked up from germline, CDR1 is SQVTM and CDR2 is ANQGSEA. The CDR3 runs 14 residues. Sequenced by immunoSEQ multiplex PCR; TCRdb stores in-frame clones only, minus some. The data show under 85,000 clones, with approximately 96% seen just once and approximately 0.3% held by the top ten. Note on this clone: The junction does not match germline at one end; this may be a read error.

Material for sequencing was T cells isolated from PBMCs. V and J are TRBV29-1 and TRBJ1-1; TRBD1 is a possible D gene (6 bases). This clonotype was obtained from a human donor in good health. DNA of the CDR3: TGCAGCGTCGGTATAGGGGGTATGAAAACTGAAGCTTTCTTT. This sequence encodes CSVGIGGMKTEAFF.